The text below deals with one T cell receptor beta chain. Sequenced by immunoSEQ multiplex PCR; TCRdb stores in-frame clones only, minus some. The sample contains some 120,000 clones, over 90% of which appear only once. This sample is drawn from a study of control samples from healthy donors and cancer patients. The sequenced sample consisted of blood. This clonotype originated in a man between 25 and 39 years old in good health.

DNA for the CDR3: TGTGCCAGCAGCCAAGATAGGGTGAGAGCTTTCTTT. Amino acids: CASSQDRVRAFF. The chain combines TRBV4-2 with TRBJ1-1; the D is unclear. V lost 0 bases, J lost 10 bases, and 9 bases lay in between. The CDR3 runs 12 residues. Germline V gene lookup returns CDR1 LGHNA and CDR2 YNFKEQ.